The 17 T cell receptor beta chains below all came from one sample that was sequenced in a study of blood T cell repertoires in COVID-19. Profiling relied on immunoSEQ multiplex PCR, and the TCRdb table lists in-frame clones only, not all of them. The sample has about 190,000 clones; 70% to 80% are singletons. The source material was peripheral blood. These receptor sequences come from a woman aged 50 to 60 with acute or convalescent COVID-19.

V is TRBV28 and J is TRBJ1-3, with unresolved D. V was cut by 5 bases and J by 9 bases, with 11 bases left in between. Germline lookup yields CDR1 MDHEN and CDR2 SYDVKM. The CDR3 has 12 residues. CDR3 sequence reads: CASSPPRGTIYF. Written as DNA, the CDR3 is TGTGCCAGCAGTCCCCCCAGAGGCACCATATATTTT. The entire variable domain, with the rest obtained from reference TRBV28 and TRBJ1-3, is as follows: DVKVTQSSRYLVKRTGEKVFLECVQDMDHENMFWYRQDPGLGLRLIYFSYDVKMKEKGDIPEGYSVSREKKERFSLILESASTNQTSMYLCASSPPRGTIYFGEGSWLTVV.

V gene TRBV2 combines with J gene TRBJ1-1; D possibly corresponds to TRBD1 (5 bases). CDR3 length equals 15 residues. Germline CDR1 SNHLY, CDR2 FYNNEI. V was pared by 8 bases and J by 2 bases, with 18 bases between. The DNA for the CDR3 is TGTGCCAGCGGCCAGGGTTATTCGCCCAACACTGAAGCTTTCTTT. Its protein is CASGQGYSPNTEAFF.

The chain links TRBV18 to TRBJ2-7; D possibly corresponds to TRBD2 (5 bases). Germline loops: CDR1 KGHSH, CDR2 LQKENI. The CDR3 totals 13 residues. The V end was cut by 2 bases, the J end by 7 bases, with 12 bases between. As DNA, the CDR3 is TGTGCCAGCTCACCAAATGAGGGAAGAGAGCAGTACTTC. Translating it yields CASSPNEGREQYF.

V is TRBV5-1 and J is TRBJ1-5; 8 bases map to TRBD1. Trimming removed 3 bases from V and 0 bases from J; junction bases left unmatched: 2. Germline CDR1 is SGHRS and CDR2 is YFSETQ. The CDR3 runs to 15 residues. CDR3 DNA: TGCGCCAGCAGCTACAGGGGGGATAGCAATCAGCCCCAGCATTTT. Translating it yields CASSYRGDSNQPQHF.

V and J are TRBV12-5 and TRBJ1-4; 8 bases map to TRBD1. CDR1 and CDR2 (germline): LGHNT, FRNRAP. J lost 8 bases, V lost 5 bases, and 10 bases had no gene match. The CDR3 totals 15 residues. Here the CDR3 reads CASGTGQGRREKLFF. For the CDR3, the DNA is TGTGCTAGTGGTACCGGACAGGGCAGGCGAGAAAAACTGTTTTTT.

V and J are TRBV28 and TRBJ2-5; 9 positions match TRBD2. Trimming removed 5 bases from V and 5 bases from J; junction bases left unmatched: 6. This CDR3 comprises 14 residues. Germline V lookup: CDR1 MDHEN, CDR2 SYDVKM. CDR3 in amino acids: CASSNRGLAETQYF. The CDR3 nucleotides are TGTGCCAGCAGTAATAGAGGACTAGCGGAGACCCAGTACTTC.

The genes are TRBV14 and TRBJ1-1, with unresolved D. Trimming shortened V by 1 base and J by 4 bases, and 13 bases separated the two germline ends. The CDR3 loop spans 15 amino acids. Germline V gene sequence: CDR1 SGHDN, CDR2 FVKESK. CDR3 DNA: TGTGCCAGCAGCCAAGTCAGCGGAGGCCCCACTGAAGCTTTCTTT. Encoded protein: CASSQVSGGPTEAFF. Complete variable domain (other parts from reference TRBV14 and TRBJ1-1): EAGVTQFPSHSVIEKGQTVTLRCDPISGHDNLYWYRRVMGKEIKFLLHFVKESKQDESGMPNNRFLAERTGGTYSTLKVQPAELEDSGVYFCASSQVSGGPTEAFFGQGTRLTVV.

In nucleotides, the CDR3 is TGTGCCTGGAGTGTACAAGGGAGCACCGGGGAGCTGTTTTTT. This encodes CAWSVQGSTGELFF. V is TRBV30 and J is TRBJ2-2; possibly TRBD2 for D (5 bases). V was cut by 0 bases and J by 4 bases, with 9 bases left in between. Germline CDR1 is GTSNPN and CDR2 is SVGIG (reference sequence). This CDR3 is 14 amino acids long.

This clone was picked up one time. The CDR3 sequence is CASSLMGQGYTF. The CDR3 bases are TGTGCCAGCAGTTTAATGGGGCAAGGCTACACCTTC. The chain joins TRBV12-3 or TRBV12-4 to TRBJ1-2, with TRBD1 as a possible D gene (5 bases). Trimming removed 2 bases at V and 8 bases at J, with 9 bases between. This CDR3 comprises 12 residues.

The V call is TRBV28, the J call TRBJ1-2; D perhaps matches TRBD1 (5 bases). CDR3 length: 13 amino acids. The V gene lost 8 bases and the J gene lost 0 bases, with 10 bases spanning the gap. CDR1 and CDR2 (germline): MDHEN, SYDVKM. Here the CDR3 reads CASRQTANYGYTF. The CDR3 nucleotides read TGTGCCAGCCGACAGACCGCTAACTATGGCTACACCTTC.

This sequence joins TRBV5-1 and TRBJ2-3; D perhaps matches TRBD1 (6 bases). The CDR3 length is 16 residues. V was shortened by 5 bases and J by 0 bases, with 16 bases between the two germline ends. Germline V lookup: CDR1 SGHRS, CDR2 YFSETQ. CDR3 in amino acids: CASRKTGHSSTDTQYF. The CDR3 DNA is TGCGCCAGCAGAAAAACAGGGCATTCTAGCACAGATACGCAGTATTTT.

The V call is TRBV10-3, the J call TRBJ1-2, with a possible D match to TRBD1 (6 bases). The ends were cut back, 6 bases at V and 4 bases at J, with 15 bases in the middle. Germline lookup yields CDR1 ENHRY and CDR2 SYGVKD. This CDR3 is built from 14 residues. The CDR3 protein is CAIRDSDAIYGYTF. As DNA, the CDR3 is TGTGCCATCAGGGACAGCGATGCGATCTATGGCTACACCTTC.

The chain employs TRBV7-9 and TRBJ2-7, with 7 bases fitting TRBD1. Germline V gives CDR1 SEHNR, CDR2 FQNEAQ (reference sequence). The CDR3 has 14 amino acids. With 3 bases clipped from V and 4 bases from J, the junction kept 6 bases outside the gene matches. The CDR3 here is CASSFGTALYEQYF. In DNA, the CDR3 is TGTGCCAGCAGCTTCGGGACAGCACTTTACGAGCAGTACTTC.

The chain joins TRBV28 to TRBJ2-7; D ambiguous. V was shortened by 3 bases and J by 2 bases, with 11 bases between the two germline ends. Germline-derived CDR1 and CDR2 are MDHEN and SYDVKM. This CDR3 contains 14 residues. CDR3: CASSFGGSTYEQYF. CDR3 in DNA: TGTGCCAGCAGTTTTGGCGGTTCGACCTACGAGCAGTACTTC.

The CDR3: CATSDPSGGGNEQFF. The CDR3 nucleotides are TGTGCCACCAGTGATCCCTCAGGGGGTGGCAATGAGCAGTTCTTC. The J gene is TRBJ2-1, the V gene TRBV24-1, with TRBD1 identical over 7 bases. Germline V CDR1 and CDR2: KGHDR, SFDVKD. V lost 3 bases and J lost 6; bases outside the gene matches: 7. This CDR3 has 15 amino acids.

CDR3 amino acids: CASSQVSQGGYTF. In nucleotides, the CDR3 is TGTGCCAGCAGCCAAGTTAGTCAGGGCGGCTACACCTTC. The V gene is TRBV3-1 (or the pseudogene TRBV3-2), the J gene TRBJ1-2, with a possible D match to TRBD1 (5 bases). The CDR3 spans 13 residues. In germline, CDR1 is LGHDT, CDR2 YNNKEL (reference sequence). Between the trimmed V and J ends, which lost 1 base and 8 bases, there was a span of 11 bases.

In this sample, this clone turned up a few times. V and J are TRBV27 and TRBJ2-2, with TRBD1 identical over 8 bases. Germline trimming cut 9 bases from V and 5 bases from J; bases unmatched to any gene: 5. Germline values: CDR1 MNHEY, CDR2 SMNVEV (reference sequence). There are 13 residues in the CDR3. The CDR3 sequence: CASGRGRTGELFF. The CDR3 DNA follows: TGTGCCAGTGGCAGGGGGCGAACCGGGGAGCTGTTTTTT.